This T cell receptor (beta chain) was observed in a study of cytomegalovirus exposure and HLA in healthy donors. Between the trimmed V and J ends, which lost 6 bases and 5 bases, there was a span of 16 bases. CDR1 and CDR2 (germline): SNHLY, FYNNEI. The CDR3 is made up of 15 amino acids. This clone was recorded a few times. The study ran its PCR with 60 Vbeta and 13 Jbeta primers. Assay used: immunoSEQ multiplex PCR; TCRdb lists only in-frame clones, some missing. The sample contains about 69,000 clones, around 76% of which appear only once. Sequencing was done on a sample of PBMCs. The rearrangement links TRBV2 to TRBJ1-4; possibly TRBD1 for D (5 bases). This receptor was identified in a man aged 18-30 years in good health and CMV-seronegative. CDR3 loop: CASSPKTAANEKLFF. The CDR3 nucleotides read TGTGCCAGCAGCCCGAAGACAGCTGCAAATGAAAAACTGTTTTTT.